This T cell receptor (beta chain) was identified during a study of T-cell reconstitution after alpha-beta-depleted transplantation in children. Study-level findings and limits: About two months after transplant, alpha-beta T cells reportedly came from several hundred expanded graft clones.

This clonotype was seen ten or more times. No antigen is known for it. The J segment lost 6 bases and the V segment lost 1 base, leaving 7 bases of the junction unmatched. The CDR3 has 17 amino acids. It was with unique molecular identifiers that the TCRbeta library was prepared. Each CDR3 protein gets one entry after TCRdb re-called the PCR reads with MiXCR. The profile shows around 700,000 distinct CDR3 sequences, around 14% of them singletons. The sample consisted of PBMCs, taken before TCRalphabeta/CD19-depleted stem cell transplant. The clonotype was recovered from a girl aged 2 to 10 with congenital amegakaryocytic thrombocytopenia, due to receive a stem cell transplant. The chain has TRBV12-3 or TRBV12-4 and TRBJ2-3; 13 bases fit TRBD2. The CDR3 DNA reads TGTGCCAGCAGTTTAGGGAGGACTAGCGGGAGCCAGGATACGCAGTATTTT. The encoded protein is CASSLGRTSGSQDTQYF.